The source of this TCR beta chain is a study of T cells in Graves' hyperthyroidism and ophthalmopathy. Study overall: Initial diagnosis, before any treatment, was when peripheral blood was collected.

This clonotype was detected ten times or more. TCR beta CDR3 region amplification was performed from RNA transcripts. First-round RT-PCR with HTBI primers amplified the TCR CDR3 region. Each CDR3 protein gets one entry after TCRdb re-called the multiplex PCR reads with MiXCR. This table holds 380,000 or so distinct CDR3 sequences, 15% to 20% found once. Germline values: CDR1 SNHLY, CDR2 FYNNEI. Between the trimmed V and J ends, which lost 3 bases and 0 bases, there was a span of 11 bases. The CDR3 has 15 amino acids. The source is a young woman with Graves' hyperthyroidism. The chain joins TRBV2 to TRBJ2-5; the D gene is possibly TRBD1 (5 bases). The material sequenced was blood. The CDR3 sequence: CASSEGRSYQETQYF. In DNA form, the CDR3 reads TGTGCCAGCAGTGAGGGGCGGTCGTACCAAGAGACCCAGTACTTC. The whole variable domain, remainder taken from reference TRBV2 and TRBJ2-5, is EPEVTQTPSHQVTQMGQEVILRCVPISNHLYFYWYRQILGQKVEFLVSFYNNEISEKSEIFDDQFSVERPDGSNFTLKIRSTKLEDSAMYFCASSEGRSYQETQYFGPGTRLLVL.